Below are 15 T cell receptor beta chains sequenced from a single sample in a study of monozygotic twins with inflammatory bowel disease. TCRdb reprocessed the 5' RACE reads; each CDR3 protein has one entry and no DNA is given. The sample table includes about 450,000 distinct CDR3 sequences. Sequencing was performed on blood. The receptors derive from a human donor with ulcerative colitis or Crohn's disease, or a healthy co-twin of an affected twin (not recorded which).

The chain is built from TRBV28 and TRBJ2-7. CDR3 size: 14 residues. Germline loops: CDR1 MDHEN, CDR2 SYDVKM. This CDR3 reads CASSFRTGPDEQYF.

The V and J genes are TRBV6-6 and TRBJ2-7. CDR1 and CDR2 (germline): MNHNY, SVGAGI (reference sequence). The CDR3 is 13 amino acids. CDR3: CASSYSRGDEQYF.

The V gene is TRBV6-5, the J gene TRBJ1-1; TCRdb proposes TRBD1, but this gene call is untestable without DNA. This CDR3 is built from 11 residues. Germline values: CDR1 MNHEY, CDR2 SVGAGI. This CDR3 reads CASSTTGQAFF.

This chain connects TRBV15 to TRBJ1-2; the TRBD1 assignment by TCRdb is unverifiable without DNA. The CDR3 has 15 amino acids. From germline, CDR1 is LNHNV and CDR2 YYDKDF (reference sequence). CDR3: CATSRGGAASYGYTF.

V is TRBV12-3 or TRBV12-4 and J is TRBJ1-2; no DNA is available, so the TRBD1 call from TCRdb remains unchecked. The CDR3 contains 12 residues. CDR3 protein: CASSLTGKGYTF.

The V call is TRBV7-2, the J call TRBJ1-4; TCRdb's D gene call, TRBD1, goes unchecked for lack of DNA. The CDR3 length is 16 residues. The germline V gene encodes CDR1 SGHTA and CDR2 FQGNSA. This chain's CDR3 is CASSLGRGMRNEKLFF.

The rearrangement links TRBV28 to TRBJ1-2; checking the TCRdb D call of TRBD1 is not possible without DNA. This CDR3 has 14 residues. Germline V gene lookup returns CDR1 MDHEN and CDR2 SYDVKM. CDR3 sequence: CASSFLGPGYGYTF.

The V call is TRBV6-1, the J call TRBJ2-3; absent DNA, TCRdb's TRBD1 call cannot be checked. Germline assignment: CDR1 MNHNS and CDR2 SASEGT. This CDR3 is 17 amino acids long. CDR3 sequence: CAAGGQGAIYPTDTQYF.

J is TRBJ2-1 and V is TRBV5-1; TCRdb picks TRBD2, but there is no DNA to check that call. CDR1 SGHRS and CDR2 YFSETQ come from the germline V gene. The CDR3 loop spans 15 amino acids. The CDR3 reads CASSIDSGSYNEQFF.

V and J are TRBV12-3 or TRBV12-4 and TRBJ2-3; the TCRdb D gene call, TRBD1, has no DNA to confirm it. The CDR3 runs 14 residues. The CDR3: CASRNEGASDTQYF.

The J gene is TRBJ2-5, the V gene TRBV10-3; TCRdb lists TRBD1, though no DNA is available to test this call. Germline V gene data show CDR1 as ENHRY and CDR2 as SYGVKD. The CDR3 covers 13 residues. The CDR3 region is CASLQGVGETQYF.

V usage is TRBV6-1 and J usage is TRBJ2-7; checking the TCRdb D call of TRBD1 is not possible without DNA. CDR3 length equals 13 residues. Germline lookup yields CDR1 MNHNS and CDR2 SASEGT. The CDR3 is CAGGQGVRFEQYF.

CDR3 protein: CASSLIPGQGALGSGYTF. The chain combines TRBV5-1 with TRBJ1-2; as DNA is missing, the TRBD1 call by TCRdb cannot be tested. Germline V lookup: CDR1 SGHRS, CDR2 YFSETQ. This CDR3 is built from 18 residues.

The CDR3 spells CASSLSSGDYNEQFF. This sequence joins TRBV7-2 and TRBJ2-1; TCRdb names TRBD2, which stays unverified in the absence of DNA. The V gene's germline CDR1 is SGHTA and CDR2 FQGNSA. The CDR3 consists of 15 residues.

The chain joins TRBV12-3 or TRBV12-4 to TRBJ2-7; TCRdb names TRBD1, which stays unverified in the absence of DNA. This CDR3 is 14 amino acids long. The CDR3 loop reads CASSLVAEGGEQYF.